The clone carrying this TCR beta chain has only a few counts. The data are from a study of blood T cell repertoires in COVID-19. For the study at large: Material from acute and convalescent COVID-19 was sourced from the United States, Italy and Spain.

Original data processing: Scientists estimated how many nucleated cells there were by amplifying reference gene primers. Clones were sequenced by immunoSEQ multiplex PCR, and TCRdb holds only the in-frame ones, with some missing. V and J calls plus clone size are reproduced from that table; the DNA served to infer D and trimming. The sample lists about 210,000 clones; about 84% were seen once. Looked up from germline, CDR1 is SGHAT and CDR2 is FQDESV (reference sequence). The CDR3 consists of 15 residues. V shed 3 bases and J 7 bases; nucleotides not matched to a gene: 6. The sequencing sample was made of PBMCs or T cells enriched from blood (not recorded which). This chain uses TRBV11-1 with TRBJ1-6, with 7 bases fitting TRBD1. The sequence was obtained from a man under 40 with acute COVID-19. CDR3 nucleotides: TGTGCCAGCAGCTTGGGAGACAGGGTAAATTCACCCCTCCACTTT. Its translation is CASSLGDRVNSPLHF.